The 27 T cell receptor beta chains in this list originate from one sample, sequenced in a study of CD8+ T cells in alopecia areata. Following extraction, RNA underwent reverse transcription to cDNA, which served as the sequencing template. Clones were read by immunoSEQ multiplex PCR, and TCRdb kept only the in-frame ones, dropping some. The table shows 170,000 or so clones, with about three fifths occurring only once. Treatment: oral pan-JAK inhibitor, 5-10 mg twice daily. The sequencing here drew on CD8+ T cells sorted from blood, taken at week 24, from a patient treated with tofacitinib. The receptors were gathered from a human donor with alopecia areata.

The chain has TRBV7-9 and TRBJ1-2; D ambiguous. The ends were cut back, 1 base at V and 7 bases at J, with 10 bases in the middle. The CDR3 has 13 residues. The germline CDR1 and CDR2 sequences are SEHNR and FQNEAQ (reference sequence). CDR3 nucleotides: TGTGCCAGCAGCTTAGGCCCAGTCGCTGGCTACACCTTC. Protein product: CASSLGPVAGYTF.

The chain combines TRBV30 with TRBJ2-3; possible D gene TRBD1, 6 bases. From germline, CDR1 is GTSNPN and CDR2 SVGIG (reference sequence). CDR3 length: 15 residues. Between the trimmed V and J ends, which lost 0 bases and 3 bases, there was a span of 13 bases. The CDR3 protein is CAWSVDRFSTDTQYF. The CDR3 bases are TGTGCCTGGAGTGTAGACAGGTTTTCTACAGATACGCAGTATTTT.

The CDR3 region is CASSPPIAGGTYEQYF. CDR3 in DNA: TGTGCCAGCTCACCACCGATAGCGGGGGGAACCTACGAGCAGTACTTC. The chain combines TRBV18 with TRBJ2-7; 10 bases are shared with TRBD2. The germline gives CDR1 KGHSH, CDR2 LQKENI. The CDR3 has 16 residues. Trimming took 0 bases from V and 2 from J; bases not matched to a gene: 4. Variable domain in full (rest from reference TRBV18 and TRBJ2-7): NAGVMQNPRHLVRRRGQEARLRCSPMKGHSHVYWYRQLPEEGLKFMVYLQKENIIDESGMPKERFSAEFPKEGPSILRIQQVVRGDSAAYFCASSPPIAGGTYEQYFGPGTRLTVT.

CDR3 in amino acids: CASGAGRSGELFF. As DNA, the CDR3 is TGTGCCAGCGGGGCAGGCCGTTCCGGGGAGCTGTTTTTT. This chain links TRBV13 with TRBJ2-2; D is perhaps TRBD1 (5 bases). This CDR3 is 13 amino acids long. Trimming took off 8 bases at V and 6 bases at J, with 13 bases between the two ends. Germline assignment: CDR1 PRHDT and CDR2 FYEKMQ (reference sequence).

This clone was seen once. This chain links TRBV27 with TRBJ2-4; D is uncertain. The germline V and J ends were trimmed by 4 bases and 6 bases, with 4 bases remaining between them. The CDR3 has 11 amino acids. Germline assignment: CDR1 MNHEY and CDR2 SMNVEV (reference sequence). CDR3 bases: TGTGCCAGCAGTTCCGGAAACATTCAGTACTTC. As protein: CASSSGNIQYF.

The DNA for the CDR3 is TGTGCCAGCAGTGAAACCCTCCCGAGAGGCGGGGAGGGTTACGAGCAGTACTTC. Translating it yields CASSETLPRGGEGYEQYF. The chain carries TRBV2 and TRBJ2-7, with 7 bases lining up with TRBD2. The CDR3 is 18 residues long. Trimming at V came to 2 bases and at J to 4 bases, leaving 17 bases not matched to a gene. Per germline, CDR1 SNHLY and CDR2 FYNNEI.

Comments on this clone: Other DNA sequences of this sample code for an identical CDR3. The genes are TRBV27 and TRBJ2-7; perhaps TRBD1 as D (5 bases). The CDR3 contains 11 residues. Trimming pared 4 bases from V and 4 bases from J, leaving 5 bases between. Germline CDR1 is MNHEY and CDR2 is SMNVEV (reference sequence). As DNA, the CDR3 is TGTGCCAGCAGTTCAGGGTACGAGCAGTACTTC. The encoded protein is CASSSGYEQYF.

This rearrangement joins TRBV5-6 to TRBJ1-4; 8 nucleotides match TRBD1. V was pared by 0 bases and J by 8 bases, with 9 bases of the junction left unmatched. Germline V gene data show CDR1 as SGHDT and CDR2 as YYEEEE. There are 16 residues in the CDR3. The CDR3 loop is CASSLVRDRQEEKLFF. CDR3 sequence (DNA): TGTGCCAGCAGCTTGGTTAGGGACAGGCAAGAAGAAAAACTGTTTTTT.

This clone was detected only a few times. The chain recombines TRBV13 with TRBJ2-4; 9 bases match TRBD1. The germline V gene encodes CDR1 PRHDT and CDR2 FYEKMQ (reference sequence). V trimming: 5 bases; J trimming: 3 bases; junction bases outside the gene matches: 2. The CDR3 has 14 amino acids. CDR3 in DNA: TGTGCCAGCAGCACAGGGGGCGGCAAAAACATTCAGTACTTC. It translates to CASSTGGGKNIQYF.

V gene TRBV30 combines with J gene TRBJ2-7; unclear D gene. The germline gives CDR1 GTSNPN, CDR2 SVGIG (reference sequence). Trimming left V 2 bases short and J 1 base short, with 6 bases between. The CDR3 covers 12 residues. CDR3 amino acids: CAWSSRSYEQYF. CDR3 DNA: TGTGCCTGGAGTTCCCGATCCTACGAGCAGTACTTC.

CDR3 sequence (DNA): TGCGCCAGCAGCCACCGAGCGGGGGTCCGGGAGACCCAGTACTTC. Its protein is CASSHRAGVRETQYF. The rearrangement links TRBV4-1 to TRBJ2-5, with 8 nucleotides matching TRBD2. The CDR3 is 15 amino acids. V lost 3 bases to trimming and J lost 5 bases; unmatched junction nucleotides: 8. Germline CDR1 and CDR2: MGHRA and YSYEKL.

The chain carries TRBV5-1 and TRBJ2-4, with D unclear. The germline CDR1 and CDR2 sequences are SGHRS and YFSETQ. The CDR3 spans 14 residues. V was clipped by 1 base and J by 3 bases, with 8 bases between them. CDR3 nucleotides: TGCGCCAGCAGCTTGAACATCGGCAAAAACATTCAGTACTTC. Residues: CASSLNIGKNIQYF.

This clone is judged medium-sized. The chain joins TRBV2 to TRBJ2-3; a weak D match, TRBD1 (6 bases). The CDR3 loop spans 13 amino acids. The germline V gene has CDR1 SNHLY and CDR2 FYNNEI. Trimming shortened V by 6 bases and J by 6 bases, and 13 bases separated the two germline ends. In DNA form, the CDR3 reads TGTGCCAGCAGACCTCGACAGGTGGATACGCAGTATTTT. Residues: CASRPRQVDTQYF.

The rearrangement links TRBV11-2 to TRBJ2-7; D gene ambiguous. The germline CDR1 and CDR2 sequences are SGHAT and FQNNGV. V was cut by 2 bases and J by 2 bases, with 13 bases left in between. This CDR3 comprises 15 residues. The DNA of the CDR3 is TGTGCCAGCAGCTTAATGTTAGGTGAAGCCTACGAGCAGTACTTC. It encodes CASSLMLGEAYEQYF.

This chain joins TRBV6-1 and TRBJ2-1; D ambiguous. Per the germline V gene, CDR1 is MNHNS and CDR2 is SASEGT. The ends were cut back, 3 bases at V and 6 bases at J, with 15 bases in the middle. This CDR3 is built from 15 residues. CDR3 residues: CASSDVGFMSNEQFF. Written as DNA, the CDR3 is TGTGCCAGCAGTGATGTGGGGTTCATGAGCAATGAGCAGTTCTTC.

The chain recombines TRBV5-1 with TRBJ1-1, with TRBD1 matching over 9 bases. CDR3 length equals 15 residues. V was clipped by 0 bases and J by 3 bases; unmatched bases: 3. Germline-derived CDR1 and CDR2 are SGHRS and YFSETQ. The CDR3 loop reads CASSLETGGYTEAFF. The CDR3 bases are TGCGCCAGCAGCTTGGAGACAGGGGGATACACTGAAGCTTTCTTT.

This clone came up a few times. The chain recombines TRBV27 with TRBJ1-2, with D uncertain. Germline assignment: CDR1 MNHEY and CDR2 SMNVEV (reference sequence). The ends were cut back, 3 bases at V and 3 bases at J, with 8 bases in the middle. The CDR3 length is 13 residues. The CDR3 nucleotides are TGTGCCAGCAGTTTGAACAGTTACTATGGCTACACCTTC. This sequence encodes CASSLNSYYGYTF.

This rearrangement joins TRBV11-2 to TRBJ2-1; 9 nucleotides agree with TRBD2. Germline V gives CDR1 SGHAT, CDR2 FQNNGV. The length of the CDR3 is 17 residues. V trimming: 0 bases; J trimming: 5 bases; junction bases outside the gene matches: 8. The CDR3 sequence: CASSLDFLRGGDNEQFF. The CDR3 nucleotides read TGTGCCAGCAGCTTAGACTTTTTGCGGGGGGGCGACAATGAGCAGTTCTTC. The full variable domain, rest sourced from reference TRBV11-2 and TRBJ2-1, is EAGVAQSPRYKIIEKRQSVAFWCNPISGHATLYWYQQILGQGPKLLIQFQNNGVVDDSQLPKDRFSAERLKGVDSTLKIQPAKLEDSAVYLCASSLDFLRGGDNEQFFGPGTRLTVL.

The gene calls are TRBV10-2 and TRBJ1-1; no firm D call. Germline CDR1 is WSHSY and CDR2 is SAAADI. V lost 6 bases and J 2 bases, leaving 4 bases between the germline ends. The CDR3 extends over 11 amino acids. As DNA, the CDR3 is TGCGCCAGCAGGATAAACACTGAAGCTTTCTTT. Protein: CASRINTEAFF.

The CDR3 spells CASSWGETQYF. DNA of the CDR3: TGTGCCAGCAGCTGGGGGGAGACCCAGTACTTC. V usage is TRBV7-9 and J usage is TRBJ2-5; tentatively, D is TRBD1 or TRBD2 (5 bases each). The CDR3 loop spans 11 amino acids. Per germline, CDR1 SEHNR and CDR2 FQNEAQ (reference sequence). V was cut by 4 bases and J by 5 bases, with 5 bases left in between. The full variable domain, in which reference TRBV7-9 and TRBJ2-5 provide the parts outside the CDR3, is DTGVSQNPRHKITKRGQNVTFRCDPISEHNRLYWYRQTLGQGPEFLTYFQNEAQLEKSRLLSDRFSAERPKGSFSTLEIQRTEQGDSAMYLCASSWGETQYFGPGTRLLVL.

The V gene is TRBV27, the J gene TRBJ2-3, with 8 bases lining up with TRBD1. The V gene end was trimmed by 0 bases and the J gene end by 3 bases; junction bases not matched to a gene: 2. The germline CDR1 and CDR2 sequences are MNHEY and SMNVEV (reference sequence). This CDR3 is 15 amino acids long. The CDR3 nucleotides are TGTGCCAGCAGTTTATCGGACAGGGTTACAGATACGCAGTATTTT. Its translation: CASSLSDRVTDTQYF.

The V and J genes are TRBV18 and TRBJ1-2, with D possibly TRBD1 on 5 matching bases. Germline lookup yields CDR1 KGHSH and CDR2 LQKENI. The CDR3 runs 14 residues. The V and J ends lost 3 bases and 5 bases respectively, with 13 bases between them. The CDR3 is CASSPSTESYGYTF. The CDR3, as DNA: TGTGCCAGCTCACCCTCGACAGAATCATATGGCTACACCTTC. Supplemented by reference TRBV18 and TRBJ1-2, the full variable domain reads NAGVMQNPRHLVRRRGQEARLRCSPMKGHSHVYWYRQLPEEGLKFMVYLQKENIIDESGMPKERFSAEFPKEGPSILRIQQVVRGDSAAYFCASSPSTESYGYTFGSGTRLTVV.

The V and J genes are TRBV27 and TRBJ2-7; possibly TRBD1 for D (6 bases). Germline CDR1 is MNHEY and CDR2 is SMNVEV (reference sequence). The CDR3 is made up of 15 amino acids. Trimming removed 0 bases from V and 4 bases from J, with 13 bases in between. CDR3 in amino acids: CASSLSWGRIYEQYF. In DNA form, the CDR3 reads TGTGCCAGCAGTTTATCGTGGGGGCGAATTTACGAGCAGTACTTC.

The gene calls are TRBV5-6 and TRBJ2-5, with D perhaps TRBD1 (6 bases). The germline gives CDR1 SGHDT, CDR2 YYEEEE. The CDR3 runs 13 residues. V was shortened by 2 bases and J by 5 bases, with 10 bases between the two germline ends. The CDR3 loop reads CASSFGTSETQYF. DNA of the CDR3: TGTGCCAGCAGCTTCGGGACATCGGAGACCCAGTACTTC.

The CDR3 DNA reads TGCAGCGTTGGGGAACAGGGCCGGGGGAGAAACACTGAAGCTTTCTTT. This sequence encodes CSVGEQGRGRNTEAFF. The genes are TRBV29-1 and TRBJ1-1; possible D gene TRBD1, 6 bases. V was pared by 4 bases and J by 2 bases, with 20 bases between. The CDR3 has 16 amino acids. Germline V gene lookup returns CDR1 SQVTM and CDR2 ANQGSEA.

The chain uses TRBV2 and TRBJ2-3; D might be TRBD1 or TRBD2, each matching 5 bases. CDR1 SNHLY and CDR2 FYNNEI come from the germline V gene. Trimming stripped 3 bases from V and 2 bases from J, with 9 bases between. This CDR3 spans 14 amino acids. Here the CDR3 reads CASSEGRNTDTQYF. The CDR3 coding sequence is TGTGCCAGCAGTGAGGGACGGAACACAGATACGCAGTATTTT.

The chain couples TRBV6-5 to TRBJ1-2; TRBD1 agrees at 7 bases. The CDR3 sequence is 14 residues long. Trimming removed 9 bases from V and 3 bases from J; junction bases left unmatched: 10. From germline, CDR1 is MNHEY and CDR2 SVGAGI. CDR3: CASTTGTADYGYTF. In DNA form, the CDR3 reads TGTGCCAGTACTACCGGGACAGCCGACTATGGCTACACCTTC.